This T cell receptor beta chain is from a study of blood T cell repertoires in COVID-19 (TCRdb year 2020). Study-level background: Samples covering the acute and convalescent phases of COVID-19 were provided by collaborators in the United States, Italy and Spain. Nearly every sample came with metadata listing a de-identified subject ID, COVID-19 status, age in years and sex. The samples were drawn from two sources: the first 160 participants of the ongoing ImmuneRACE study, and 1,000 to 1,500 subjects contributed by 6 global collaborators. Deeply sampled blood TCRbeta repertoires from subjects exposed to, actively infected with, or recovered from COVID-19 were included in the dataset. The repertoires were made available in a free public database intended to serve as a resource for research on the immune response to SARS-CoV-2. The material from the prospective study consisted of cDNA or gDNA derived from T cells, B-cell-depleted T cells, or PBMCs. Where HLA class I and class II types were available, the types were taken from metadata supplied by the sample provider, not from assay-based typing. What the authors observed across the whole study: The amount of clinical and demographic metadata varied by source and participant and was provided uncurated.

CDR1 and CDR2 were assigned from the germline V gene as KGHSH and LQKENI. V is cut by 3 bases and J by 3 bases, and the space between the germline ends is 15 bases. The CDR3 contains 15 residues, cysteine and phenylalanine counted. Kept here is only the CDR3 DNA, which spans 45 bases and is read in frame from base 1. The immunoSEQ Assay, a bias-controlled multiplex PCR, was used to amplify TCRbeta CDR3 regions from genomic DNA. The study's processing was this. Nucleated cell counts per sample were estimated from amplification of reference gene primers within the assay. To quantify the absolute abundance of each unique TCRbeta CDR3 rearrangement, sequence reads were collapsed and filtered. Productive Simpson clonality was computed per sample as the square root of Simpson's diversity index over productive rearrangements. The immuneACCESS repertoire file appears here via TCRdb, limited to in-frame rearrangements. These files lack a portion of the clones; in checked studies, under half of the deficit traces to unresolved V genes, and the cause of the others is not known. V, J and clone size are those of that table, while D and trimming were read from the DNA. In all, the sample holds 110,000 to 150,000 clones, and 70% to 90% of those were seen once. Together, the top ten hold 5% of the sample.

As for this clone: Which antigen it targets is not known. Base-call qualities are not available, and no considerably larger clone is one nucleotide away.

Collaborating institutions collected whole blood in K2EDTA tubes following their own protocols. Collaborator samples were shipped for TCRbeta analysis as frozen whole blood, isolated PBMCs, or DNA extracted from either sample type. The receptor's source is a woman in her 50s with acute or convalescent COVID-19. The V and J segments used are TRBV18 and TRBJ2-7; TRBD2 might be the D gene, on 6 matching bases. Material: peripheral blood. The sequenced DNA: TGTGCCAGCTCACCCGATTCGATGGGGGGCTACGAGCAGTACTTC. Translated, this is CASSPDSMGGYEQYF.